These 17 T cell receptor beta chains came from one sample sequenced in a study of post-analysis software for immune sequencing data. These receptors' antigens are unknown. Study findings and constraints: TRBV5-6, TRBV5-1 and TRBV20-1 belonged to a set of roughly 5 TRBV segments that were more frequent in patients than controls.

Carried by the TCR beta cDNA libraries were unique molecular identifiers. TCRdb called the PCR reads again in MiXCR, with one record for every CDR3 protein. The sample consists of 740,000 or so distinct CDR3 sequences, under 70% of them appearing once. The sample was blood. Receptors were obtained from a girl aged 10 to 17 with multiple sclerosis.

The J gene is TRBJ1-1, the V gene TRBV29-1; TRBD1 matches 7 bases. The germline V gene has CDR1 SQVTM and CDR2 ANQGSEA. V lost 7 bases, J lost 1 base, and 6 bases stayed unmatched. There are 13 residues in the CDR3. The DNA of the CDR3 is TGCAGCGGGGTAAGGACAGGGAACACTGAAGCTTTCTTT. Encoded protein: CSGVRTGNTEAFF.

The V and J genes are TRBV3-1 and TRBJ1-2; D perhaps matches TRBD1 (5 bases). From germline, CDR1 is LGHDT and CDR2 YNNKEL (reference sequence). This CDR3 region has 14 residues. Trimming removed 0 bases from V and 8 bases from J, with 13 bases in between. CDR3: CASSQDWDGRGYTF. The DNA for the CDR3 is TGTGCCAGCAGCCAAGATTGGGACGGCCGCGGCTACACCTTC.

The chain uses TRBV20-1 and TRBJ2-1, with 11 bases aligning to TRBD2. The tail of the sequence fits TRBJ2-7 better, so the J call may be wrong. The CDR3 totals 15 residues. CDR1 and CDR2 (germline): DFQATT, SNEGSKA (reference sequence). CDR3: CSAIRSGRAKNEQYF. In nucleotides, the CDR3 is TGCAGTGCTATCCGTAGCGGGAGGGCCAAGAATGAGCAGTACTTC.

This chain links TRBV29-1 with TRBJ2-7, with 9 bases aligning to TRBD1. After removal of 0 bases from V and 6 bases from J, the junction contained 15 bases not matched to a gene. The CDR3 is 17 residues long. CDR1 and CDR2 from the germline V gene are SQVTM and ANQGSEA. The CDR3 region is CSVEETRPGTGNGEQYF. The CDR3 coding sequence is TGCAGCGTTGAAGAAACTCGTCCCGGGACAGGGAACGGCGAGCAGTACTTC.

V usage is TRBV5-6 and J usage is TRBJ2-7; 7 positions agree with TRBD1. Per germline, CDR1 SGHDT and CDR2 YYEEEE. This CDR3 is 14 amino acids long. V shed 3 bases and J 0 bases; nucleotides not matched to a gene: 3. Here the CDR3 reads CASSSYRGSYEQYF. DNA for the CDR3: TGTGCCAGCAGCTCCTACAGGGGCTCCTACGAGCAGTACTTC.

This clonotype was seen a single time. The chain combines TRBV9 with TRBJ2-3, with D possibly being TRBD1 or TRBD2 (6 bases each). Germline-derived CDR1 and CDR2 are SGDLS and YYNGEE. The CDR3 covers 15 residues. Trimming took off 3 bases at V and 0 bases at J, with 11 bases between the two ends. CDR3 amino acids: CASSARGPSTDTQYF. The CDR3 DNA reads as TGTGCCAGCAGCGCACGGGGGCCCAGCACAGATACGCAGTATTTT.

The CDR3 nucleotides are TGTGCCAGCAGCCCGGACCCATCCAAGGGGGAGACCCAGTACTTC. Encoded protein: CASSPDPSKGETQYF. The chain uses TRBV9 and TRBJ2-5, with a weak D call TRBD1 (5 bases). The CDR3 covers 15 residues. Germline CDR1 is SGDLS and CDR2 is YYNGEE. V was cut by 4 bases and J by 5 bases, with 18 bases left in between.

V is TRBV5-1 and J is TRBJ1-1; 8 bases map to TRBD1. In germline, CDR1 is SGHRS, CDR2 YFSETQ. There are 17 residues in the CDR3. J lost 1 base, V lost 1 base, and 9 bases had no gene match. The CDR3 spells CASSLSRGPSENTEAFF. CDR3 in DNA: TGCGCCAGCAGCTTGTCCAGGGGGCCCTCCGAGAACACTGAAGCTTTCTTT.

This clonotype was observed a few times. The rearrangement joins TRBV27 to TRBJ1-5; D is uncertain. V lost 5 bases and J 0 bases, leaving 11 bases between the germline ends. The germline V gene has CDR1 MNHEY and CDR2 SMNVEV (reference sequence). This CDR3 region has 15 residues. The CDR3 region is CASSAQRVSNQPQHF. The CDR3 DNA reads TGTGCCAGCAGTGCACAGAGAGTTAGCAATCAGCCCCAGCATTTT.

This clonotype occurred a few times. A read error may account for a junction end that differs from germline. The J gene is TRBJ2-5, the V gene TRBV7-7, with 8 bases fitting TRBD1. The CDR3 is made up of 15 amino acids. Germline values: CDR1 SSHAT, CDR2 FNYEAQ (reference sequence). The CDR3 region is CASSLGPGGGETQYF. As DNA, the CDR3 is TGTGCTAGCAGCTTAGGCCCAGGGGGCGGGGAGACCCAGTACTTC.

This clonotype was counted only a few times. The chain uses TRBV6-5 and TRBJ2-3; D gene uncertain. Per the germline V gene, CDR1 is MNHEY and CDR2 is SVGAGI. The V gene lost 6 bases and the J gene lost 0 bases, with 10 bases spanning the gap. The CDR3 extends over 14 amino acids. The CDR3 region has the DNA TGTGCCAGCAGGGAAGGTCCTAGCACAGATACGCAGTATTTT. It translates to CASREGPSTDTQYF.

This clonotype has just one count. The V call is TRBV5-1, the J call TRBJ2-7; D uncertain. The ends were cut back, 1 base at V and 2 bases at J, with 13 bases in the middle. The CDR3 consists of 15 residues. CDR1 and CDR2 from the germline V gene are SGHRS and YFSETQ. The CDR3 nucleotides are TGCGCCAGCAGCTTGCATCCGACACGGACCTACGAGCAGTACTTC. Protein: CASSLHPTRTYEQYF.

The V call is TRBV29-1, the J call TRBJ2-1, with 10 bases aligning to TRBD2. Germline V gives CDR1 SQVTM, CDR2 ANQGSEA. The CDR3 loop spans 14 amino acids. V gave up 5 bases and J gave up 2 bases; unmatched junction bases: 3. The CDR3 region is CSVKREGTYNEQFF. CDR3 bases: TGCAGCGTTAAGCGGGAGGGAACCTACAATGAGCAGTTCTTC.

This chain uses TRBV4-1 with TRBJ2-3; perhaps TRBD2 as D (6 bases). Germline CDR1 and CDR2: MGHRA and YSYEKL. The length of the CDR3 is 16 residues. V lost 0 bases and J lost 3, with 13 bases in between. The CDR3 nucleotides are TGCGCCAGCAGCCAAGATGGGGACTGGAGTACAGATACGCAGTATTTT. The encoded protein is CASSQDGDWSTDTQYF.

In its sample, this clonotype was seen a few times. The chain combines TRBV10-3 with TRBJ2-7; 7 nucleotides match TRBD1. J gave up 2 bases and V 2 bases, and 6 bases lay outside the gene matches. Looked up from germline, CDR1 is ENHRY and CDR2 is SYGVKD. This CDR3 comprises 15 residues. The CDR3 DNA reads TGTGCCATCAGTGAGACCGGGGACAGTCCCTACGAGCAGTACTTC. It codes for CAISETGDSPYEQYF.

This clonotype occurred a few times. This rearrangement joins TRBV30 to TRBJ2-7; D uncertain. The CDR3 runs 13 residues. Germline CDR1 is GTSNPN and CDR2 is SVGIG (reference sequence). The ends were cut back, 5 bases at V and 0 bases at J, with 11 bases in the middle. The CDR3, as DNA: TGTGCCTGGGGTCTCGGGTTCTCCTACGAGCAGTACTTC. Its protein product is CAWGLGFSYEQYF.

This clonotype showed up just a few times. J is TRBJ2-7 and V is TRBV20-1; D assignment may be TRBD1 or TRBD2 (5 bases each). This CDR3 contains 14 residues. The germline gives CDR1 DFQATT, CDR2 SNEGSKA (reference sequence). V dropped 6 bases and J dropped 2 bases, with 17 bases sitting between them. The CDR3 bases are TGCAGTGCCAAAGATGGGGGATCTACCTACGAGCAGTACTTC. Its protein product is CSAKDGGSTYEQYF.